What follows are 8 T cell receptor beta chains derived from one specimen sequenced in a study of post-analysis software for immune sequencing data (dated by TCRdb to the mid-2010s). Overall study outcomes, separate from this receptor: Significantly higher frequencies in patients than in controls were found for roughly 5 TRBV segments, including TRBV5-6, TRBV5-1 and TRBV20-1.

Antigens of these TCRs are unknown. The library was built by means of PCR. Sequencing instrument: Illumina HiSeq 2500. To reduce PCR and sequencing biases, unique molecular identifiers were built into the TCR beta cDNA libraries. The raw public reads went through TCRdb reprocessing: fastp at Q25, MiXCR clone calling, in-frame beta chains kept. Rows merge per CDR3 protein into single entries with the most common DNA and genes. The sample records roughly 620,000 distinct CDR3 sequences, roughly 45% of which are singletons. The leading ten clones occupy about 1.5% of the sample. Material for sequencing was blood. The receptors shown here come from a girl aged 10 to 17 with multiple sclerosis.

This clonotype has ten or more counts. This chain joins TRBV10-3 and TRBJ2-5; D assignment may be TRBD1 or TRBD2 (5 bases each). V shed 2 bases and J shed 5 bases, with 12 bases lying between them. CDR3 length: 14 amino acids. Germline V lookup: CDR1 ENHRY, CDR2 SYGVKD. CDR3 sequence: CAISEMGVRETQYF. The CDR3 nucleotides read TGTGCCATCAGTGAGATGGGGGTCCGGGAGACCCAGTACTTC.

This clonotype was seen once. The rearrangement joins TRBV5-1 to TRBJ2-1; tentatively, D is TRBD1 or TRBD2 (5 bases each). CDR1 and CDR2 (germline): SGHRS, YFSETQ. The CDR3 runs to 13 residues. V lost 3 bases to trimming and J lost 9 bases, with 13 bases between them. CDR3 in DNA: TGCGCCAGCAGCTGGGGATGGGGGAGTGAGCAGTTCTTC. Protein sequence: CASSWGWGSEQFF.

The CDR3 nucleotides read TGTGCCAGCAGCTTAGAAGGGGACTCCTACGAGCAGTACTTC. Translated, it gives CASSLEGDSYEQYF. V gene TRBV7-6 combines with J gene TRBJ2-7, with D maybe TRBD1 (5 bases). Trimming shortened V by 1 base and J by 0 bases, and 7 bases separated the two germline ends. Germline V gives CDR1 SGHVS, CDR2 FNYEAQ. The CDR3 sequence is 14 residues long.

J is TRBJ2-5 and V is TRBV5-1; D uncertain. The germline CDR1 and CDR2 sequences are SGHRS and YFSETQ. V was clipped by 0 bases and J by 0 bases, with 9 bases between them. CDR3 length: 15 residues. CDR3 nucleotide sequence: TGCGCCAGCAGCTTGGCGGTGGCAGACCAAGAGACCCAGTACTTC. It translates to CASSLAVADQETQYF.

The J gene is TRBJ2-4, the V gene TRBV5-5; 12 nucleotides align to TRBD2. Losses at the gene ends were 5 bases for V and 3 bases for J; bases not matched to a gene: 12. Per the germline V gene, CDR1 is SGHKS and CDR2 is YYEKEE (reference sequence). The CDR3 extends over 18 amino acids. The CDR3 loop is CASRPPLAGGRGKNIQYF. CDR3 DNA sequence: TGTGCCAGCAGGCCTCCCCTAGCGGGGGGGCGAGGCAAAAACATTCAGTACTTC.

The chain combines TRBV9 with TRBJ1-2; 9 bases are a match to TRBD1. This CDR3 is built from 15 residues. The trim removed 3 bases at V and 4 bases at J, leaving 7 bases unmatched. Germline V gene lookup returns CDR1 SGDLS and CDR2 YYNGEE. CDR3 sequence: CASSARTGVGYGYTF. The CDR3 bases are TGTGCCAGCAGCGCCCGGACAGGGGTGGGCTATGGCTACACCTTC.

This clonotype has just a few counts. The chain combines TRBV4-1 with TRBJ2-3; D may be TRBD1 (5 bases). CDR3 length equals 16 residues. V lost 0 bases, J lost 4 bases, and 14 bases lay in between. Per the germline V gene, CDR1 is MGHRA and CDR2 is YSYEKL. As DNA, the CDR3 is TGCGCCAGCAGCCAAGAGGGGCTTATGGGATCAGATACGCAGTATTTT. It translates to CASSQEGLMGSDTQYF.

Remarks on this clonotype: Mismatch with germline at one junction end may stem from a read error. This chain joins TRBV5-1 and TRBJ2-1; TRBD2 is a possible D gene (6 bases). In germline, CDR1 is SGHRS, CDR2 YFSETQ. This CDR3 contains 17 residues. Here the CDR3 DNA reads TGCGCCAACAGCTTACGTAGTGGCGGGATGAGTGACAATGAGCAGTTCTTC. This sequence encodes CANSLRSGGMSDNEQFF.